This record concerns one TCR beta chain sequence. What it binds is unknown. This sample was taken from a study of human T cells and chemical hapten exposure. At the level of the study: How much TCR each sample yielded varied, mostly because pooled library volumes differed slightly. Study-level points and caveats: Alopecia in the donors means their immune response may deviate from healthy people's.

Indicated time point: patch test 3, about 24 weeks after DPC sensitization. Documented treatment: therapeutic diphenylcyclopropenone sensitization with weekly scalp DPC. The study enrolled 18 to 70-year-old alopecia patients suitable for DPC. For the library, individual cDNA molecules each received unique molecular identifiers. TCRdb reprocessed the RACE reads with MiXCR, giving one entry per CDR3 protein. This sample yields tens of thousands of distinct CDR3 sequences, of which roughly 13% are seen a single time; roughly 5.7% belongs to the top ten. V lost 3 bases and J lost 5; bases outside the gene matches: 1. The CDR3 length is 15 residues. Germline loops: CDR1 SEHNR, CDR2 FQNEAQ (reference sequence).

V is TRBV7-9 and J is TRBJ2-1, with 13 bases lining up with TRBD2. Sequenced here: whole blood, sampled in connection with sensitization to the hapten diphenylcyclopropenone (DPC). The clonotype was recovered from a woman in her forties or fifties with alopecia areata. Some clones in this sample may be carry-over from other donors' samples. CDR3 region: CASSLGLAGHNEQFF. The CDR3 coding sequence is TGTGCCAGCAGCTTGGGACTAGCGGGGCACAATGAGCAGTTCTTC.